This T cell receptor (beta chain) was obtained from a study of blood T cells in healthy people across ages. Germline CDR1 is SQVTM and CDR2 is ANQGSEA. This CDR3 has 14 amino acids. Trimming took 3 bases from V and 4 from J, leaving 12 bases between them. Through a sample-barcoded 5' primer and a J-beta primer mix, a second PCR was run for 7 to 11 cycles. Every molecule of cDNA carried a tag from a template-switch adaptor with 12 random nucleotides. TCRdb re-derived calls from the 5' RACE reads in MiXCR, one entry per CDR3 protein. The sample lists fewer than 900,000 distinct CDR3 sequences, more than 40% occurring once. The total RNA that was extracted per sample amounted to at least 5 micrograms.

This TCR came from a woman aged 55-70 years in good health. The specimen sequenced was blood. The chain combines TRBV29-1 with TRBJ2-2; D may correspond to TRBD1 or TRBD2 (6 bases each). CDR3 sequence: CSVDEGDFTGELFF. In DNA, the CDR3 is TGCAGCGTTGATGAGGGGGACTTCACCGGGGAGCTGTTTTTT.